This T cell receptor (beta chain) was sequenced during a study of T cell responses to AZD1222 COVID-19 vaccine (dated by TCRdb to 2020 to 2023). A note on the overall study: Because spike-specific TCR depth and breadth did not differ between the two schedules, AZD1222 recipients who got a second dose at roughly 4 weeks were pooled with those who got a second dose at roughly 12 weeks. TCR sequencing was performed for 233 trial participants, of whom 207 were given two doses of AZD1222 and about 25 were given two doses of MenACWY control vaccine. Enrollment into the trials was organized by age into subgroups of 18-55, 56-69 and 70-plus years, and those subgroups contained roughly 150, 30 and 60 TCR-sequenced participants, respectively. General conclusions and limits of the study: Because no samples from the day 14 peak response were available, repertoires could be characterized only after the peak T cell response. Reportedly, close to half of the unique spike-specific TCRs recognized epitopes lying outside the regions that are mutated in the B.1.351 and B.1.1.7 variants. Only six AZD1222 recipients were SARS-CoV-2 seropositive at baseline, limiting conclusions about previously exposed vaccinees. Participants were mostly white British, with more females than males. The authors suggested clonal diversity may have been underestimated. Vaccine-associated CD4 TCRs spanned the whole spike protein, with dominant responses in regions 160-218 and 743-854. The 56-69-year group was small, and its depth increase did not reach significance, likely because of low power. After two AZD1222 doses, both the breadth and the depth of spike-specific TCRs were significantly higher than at day 0 and than in MenACWY recipients.

Comment on this clone: Its antigen is currently not known. No base quality values were provided; no much bigger clone lies one nucleotide off.

The CDR3 regions of human TCRbeta chains were analyzed by immunosequencing. The authors' pipeline ran thus. Repertoire TCRs were checked for matches against a reference library of SARS-CoV-2-specific TCRs that had been generated using the MIRA antigen-specificity platform. Breadth was defined as the fraction of unique TCRs that were SARS-CoV-2-associated. Depth was defined as the fraction of total T cells that were SARS-CoV-2-associated. Using the MIRA data, every spike-specific TCR was mapped to the spike region that the TCR reacted to and assigned to either a CD4 or a CD8 class. Log10-transformed breadth and depth values were compared by one-way ANOVA with Sidak's multiple comparisons tests. Imported from immuneACCESS, the table was reduced by TCRdb to in-frame sequences with V and J called. These copies leave out some clones; in studies compared against another copy, an unresolved V gene accounts for under half, and the cause of the remainder is not known. That table supplies the V and J calls and clone size; D and trimming were determined from the DNA. This sample comprises approximately 150,000 clones, under 95% of them detected only once. In total, the top ten clones hold around 5% of the sample.

Based on the germline V gene, the CDR1 and CDR2 sequences are KGHSH and LQKENI. At the junction V is shortened by 5 bases and J by 1 base, with 12 bases in between. CDR3 length: 15 amino acids, cysteine to phenylalanine. The retained sequence is limited to the CDR3, 45 bases, with the frame set at the first base. Reading the label with the study, this specimen's time point is: baseline before first vaccination. Vaccinee samples came from UK trials COV001 and COV002, including a single-blind randomized controlled phase 2/3 trial of AZD1222 (ChAdOx1 nCoV-19) in healthy adults. For TCRbeta chain sequencing, PBMC samples were collected from trial participants at day 0 and at day 28 after the second dose.

Recombination joined TRBV18 with TRBJ2-1; TRBD1 is possibly the D segment (6 matching bases). The clonotype comes from an adult in good health. Source: peripheral blood, taken on day 0 of AZD1222 vaccination. The DNA is TGTGCCAGCTCATCCACGCAGGGGTCCTACAATGAGCAGTTCTTC. It encodes CASSSTQGSYNEQFF.